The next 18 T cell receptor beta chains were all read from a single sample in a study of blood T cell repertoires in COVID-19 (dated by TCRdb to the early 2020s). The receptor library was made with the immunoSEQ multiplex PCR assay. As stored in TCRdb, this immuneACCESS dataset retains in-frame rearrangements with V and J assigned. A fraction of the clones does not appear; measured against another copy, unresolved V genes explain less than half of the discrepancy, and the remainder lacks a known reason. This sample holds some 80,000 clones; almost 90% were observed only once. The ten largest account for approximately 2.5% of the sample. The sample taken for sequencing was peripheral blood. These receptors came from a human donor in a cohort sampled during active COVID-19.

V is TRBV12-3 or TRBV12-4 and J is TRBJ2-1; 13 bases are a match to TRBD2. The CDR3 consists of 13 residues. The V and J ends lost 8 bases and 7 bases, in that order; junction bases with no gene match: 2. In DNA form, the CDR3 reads TGTGCCAGCGCGGGACTAGCGGGAAATGAGCAGTTCTTC. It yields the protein CASAGLAGNEQFF.

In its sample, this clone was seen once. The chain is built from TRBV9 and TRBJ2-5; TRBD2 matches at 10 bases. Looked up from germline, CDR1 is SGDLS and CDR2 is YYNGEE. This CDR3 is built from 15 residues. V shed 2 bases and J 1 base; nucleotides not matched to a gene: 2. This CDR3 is CASSVASGGQETQYF. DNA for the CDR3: TGTGCCAGCAGCGTTGCTAGCGGGGGCCAAGAGACCCAGTACTTC.

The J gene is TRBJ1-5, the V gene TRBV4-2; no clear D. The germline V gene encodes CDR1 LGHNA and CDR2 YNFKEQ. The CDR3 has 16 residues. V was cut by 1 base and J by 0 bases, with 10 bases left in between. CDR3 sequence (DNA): TGTGCCAGCAGCCAAGTTTCTAGAGATAGCAATCAGCCCCAGCATTTT. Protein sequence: CASSQVSRDSNQPQHF.

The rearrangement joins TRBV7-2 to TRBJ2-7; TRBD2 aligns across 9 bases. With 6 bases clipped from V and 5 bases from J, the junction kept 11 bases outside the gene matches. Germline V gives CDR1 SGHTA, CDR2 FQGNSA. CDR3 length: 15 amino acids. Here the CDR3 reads CASSPPSGGPDEQYF. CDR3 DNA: TGTGCCAGCAGTCCCCCCAGCGGGGGGCCCGACGAGCAGTACTTC.

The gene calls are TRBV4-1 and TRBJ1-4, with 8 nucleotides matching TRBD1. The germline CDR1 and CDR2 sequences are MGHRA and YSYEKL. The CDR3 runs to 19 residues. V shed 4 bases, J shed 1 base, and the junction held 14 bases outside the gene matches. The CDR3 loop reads CASSLGGYRGIVTNEKLFF. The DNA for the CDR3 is TGCGCCAGCAGCCTGGGGGGTTACAGGGGGATTGTAACTAATGAAAAACTGTTTTTT.

The CDR3 DNA reads as TGTGCCAGCAGCTCGGTGGGGCGTGAGGACGGGGAGCTGTTTTTT. Translation gives CASSSVGREDGELFF. The genes are TRBV5-6 and TRBJ2-2, with D perhaps matching TRBD1 (5 bases). V dropped 3 bases and J dropped 7 bases, with 16 bases sitting between them. This CDR3 spans 15 amino acids. Germline V CDR1 and CDR2: SGHDT, YYEEEE.

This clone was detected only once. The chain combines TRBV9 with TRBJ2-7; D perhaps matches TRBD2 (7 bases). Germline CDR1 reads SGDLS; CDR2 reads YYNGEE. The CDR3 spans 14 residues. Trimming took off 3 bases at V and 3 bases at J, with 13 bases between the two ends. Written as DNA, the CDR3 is TGTGCCAGCAGCGCCTCAGGGGACTACTACGAGCAGTACTTC. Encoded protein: CASSASGDYYEQYF.

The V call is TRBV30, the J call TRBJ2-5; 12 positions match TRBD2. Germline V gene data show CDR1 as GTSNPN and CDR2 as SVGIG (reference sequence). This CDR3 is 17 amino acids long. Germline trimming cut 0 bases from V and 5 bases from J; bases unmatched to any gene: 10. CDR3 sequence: CAWSVPPLAGGRETQYF. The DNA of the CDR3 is TGTGCCTGGAGTGTACCCCCACTAGCGGGGGGTAGGGAGACCCAGTACTTC.

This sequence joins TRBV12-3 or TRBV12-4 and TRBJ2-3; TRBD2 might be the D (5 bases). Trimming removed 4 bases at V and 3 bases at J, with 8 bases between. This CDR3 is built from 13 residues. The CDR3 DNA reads TGTGCCAGCAGTTGGTGGGAGACAGATACGCAGTATTTT. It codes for CASSWWETDTQYF.

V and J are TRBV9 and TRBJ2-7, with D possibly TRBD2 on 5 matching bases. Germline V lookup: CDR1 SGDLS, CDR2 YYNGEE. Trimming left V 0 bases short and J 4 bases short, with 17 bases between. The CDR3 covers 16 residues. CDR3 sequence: CASSVGVVDGEYEQYF. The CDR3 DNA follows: TGTGCCAGCAGCGTAGGGGTGGTAGACGGGGAATACGAGCAGTACTTC.

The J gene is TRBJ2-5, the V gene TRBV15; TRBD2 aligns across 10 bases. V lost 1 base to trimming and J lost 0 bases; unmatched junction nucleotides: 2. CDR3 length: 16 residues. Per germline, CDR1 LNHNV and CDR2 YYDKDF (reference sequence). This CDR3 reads CATSRGGTSDQETQYF. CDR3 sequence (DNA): TGTGCCACCAGCAGAGGGGGGACTAGCGACCAAGAGACCCAGTACTTC. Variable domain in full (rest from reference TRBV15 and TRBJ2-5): DAMVIQNPRYQVTQFGKPVTLSCSQTLNHNVMYWYQQKSSQAPKLLFHYYDKDFNNEADTPDNFQSRRPNTSFCFLDIRSPGLGDTAMYLCATSRGGTSDQETQYFGPGTRLLVL.

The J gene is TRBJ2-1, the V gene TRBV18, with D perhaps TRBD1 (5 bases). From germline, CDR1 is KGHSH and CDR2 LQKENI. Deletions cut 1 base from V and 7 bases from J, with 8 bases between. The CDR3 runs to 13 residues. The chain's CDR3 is CASSPRGQNEQFF. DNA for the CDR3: TGTGCCAGCTCACCACGGGGCCAGAATGAGCAGTTCTTC.

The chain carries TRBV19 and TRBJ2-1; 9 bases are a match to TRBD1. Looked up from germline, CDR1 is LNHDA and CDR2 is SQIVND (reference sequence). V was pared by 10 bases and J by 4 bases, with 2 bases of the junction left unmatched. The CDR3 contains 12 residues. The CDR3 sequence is CATGQGYNEQFF. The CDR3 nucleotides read TGTGCCACAGGACAGGGGTACAATGAGCAGTTCTTC.

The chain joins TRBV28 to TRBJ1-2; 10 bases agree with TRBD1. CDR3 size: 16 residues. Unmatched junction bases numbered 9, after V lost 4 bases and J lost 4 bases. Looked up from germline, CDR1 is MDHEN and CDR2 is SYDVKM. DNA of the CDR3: TGTGCCAGCAGTTCGCCAGAAGGGACAGGGGCCTATGGCTACACCTTC. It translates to CASSSPEGTGAYGYTF.

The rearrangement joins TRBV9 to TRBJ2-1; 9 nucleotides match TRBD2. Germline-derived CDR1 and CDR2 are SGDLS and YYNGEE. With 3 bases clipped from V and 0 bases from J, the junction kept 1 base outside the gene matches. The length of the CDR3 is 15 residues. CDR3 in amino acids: CASSASGNSYNEQFF. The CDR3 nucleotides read TGTGCCAGCAGCGCTAGCGGGAACTCCTACAATGAGCAGTTCTTC. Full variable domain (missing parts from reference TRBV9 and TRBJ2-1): DSGVTQTPKHLITATGQRVTLRCSPRSGDLSVYWYQQSLDQGLQFLIQYYNGEERAKGNILERFSAQQFPDLHSELNLSSLELGDSALYFCASSASGNSYNEQFFGPGTRLTVL.

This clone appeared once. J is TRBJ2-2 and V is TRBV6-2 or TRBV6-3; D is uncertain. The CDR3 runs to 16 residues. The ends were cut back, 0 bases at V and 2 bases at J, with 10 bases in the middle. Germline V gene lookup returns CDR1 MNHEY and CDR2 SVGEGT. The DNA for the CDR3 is TGTGCCAGCAGTTACTCGATAAACTTTAACACCGGGGAGCTGTTTTTT. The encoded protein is CASSYSINFNTGELFF.

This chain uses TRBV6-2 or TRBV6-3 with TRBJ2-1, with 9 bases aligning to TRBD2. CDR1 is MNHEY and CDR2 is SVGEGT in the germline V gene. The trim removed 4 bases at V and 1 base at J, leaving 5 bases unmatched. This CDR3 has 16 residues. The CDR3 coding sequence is TGTGCCAGCAGTTGGTCTAGCGGGAAATCCTACAATGAGCAGTTCTTC. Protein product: CASSWSSGKSYNEQFF.

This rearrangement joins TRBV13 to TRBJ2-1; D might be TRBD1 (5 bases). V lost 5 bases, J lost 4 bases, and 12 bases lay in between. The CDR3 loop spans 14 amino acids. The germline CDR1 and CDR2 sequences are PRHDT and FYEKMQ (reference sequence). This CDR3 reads CASSLRQYYNEQFF. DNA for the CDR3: TGTGCCAGCAGCCTCCGACAGTATTACAATGAGCAGTTCTTC.